The 30 T cell receptor beta chains given below trace back to one sample, sequenced in a study of identical twins. MiXCR, applied by TCRdb to the 5' RACE reads, yields one record per CDR3 protein. The data contain 550,000 to 700,000 distinct CDR3 sequences, roughly 9.9% of them singletons. These same records also appear under a second study, on yellow fever vaccine responses in identical twins.

Sequencing was carried out using PBMCs. The receptors come from a woman aged 18-35 years in good health.

In its sample, this clonotype was seen many times. J is TRBJ1-1 and V is TRBV7-9; D unresolved. The germline V gene has CDR1 SEHNR and CDR2 FQNEAQ (reference sequence). With 1 base removed from V and 1 base from J, the gap between germline ends came to 7 bases. The length of the CDR3 is 14 residues. DNA of the CDR3: TGTGCCAGCAGCTTAGTATCTGAGAACACTGAAGCTTTCTTT. Protein sequence: CASSLVSENTEAFF.

The chain recombines TRBV19 with TRBJ2-1, with TRBD2 matching over 14 bases. After removal of 5 bases from V and 8 bases from J, the junction contained 8 bases not matched to a gene. Per the germline V gene, CDR1 is LNHDA and CDR2 is SQIVND (reference sequence). This CDR3 contains 16 residues. The DNA of the CDR3 is TGTGCCAGTAGTGACTATGGGACTAGCGGGAGACATGAGCAGTTCTTC. This codes for CASSDYGTSGRHEQFF.

This clonotype was detected many times. V is TRBV5-6 and J is TRBJ2-1, with D perhaps TRBD1 (7 bases). Trimming shortened V by 5 bases and J by 8 bases, and 23 bases separated the two germline ends. The CDR3 totals 16 residues. CDR1 is SGHDT, CDR2 YYEEEE, per germline. The CDR3: CASSSFLEGARDEQFF. The CDR3, as DNA: TGTGCCAGCAGTTCGTTTCTGGAGGGGGCGCGTGATGAGCAGTTCTTC.

The table lists this clonotype with a few counts. This chain uses TRBV27 with TRBJ2-1; 8 nucleotides match TRBD1. After removal of 2 bases from V and 4 bases from J, the junction contained 4 bases not matched to a gene. Germline-derived CDR1 and CDR2 are MNHEY and SMNVEV (reference sequence). CDR3 size: 15 residues. The CDR3 reads CASSLIGTGYNEQFF. The CDR3 bases are TGTGCCAGCAGTTTAATTGGGACAGGTTACAATGAGCAGTTCTTC.

This clonotype was observed at least ten times. The V and J genes are TRBV14 and TRBJ2-5; 8 bases line up with TRBD1. The V segment lost 4 bases and the J segment 5 bases; nucleotides outside the gene matches: 6. The length of the CDR3 is 14 residues. Germline V lookup: CDR1 SGHDN, CDR2 FVKESK. The CDR3 DNA reads as TGTGCCAGCAGCCCACGACAGGGGCTTGAGACCCAGTACTTC. Residues: CASSPRQGLETQYF.

V usage is TRBV12-3 or TRBV12-4 and J usage is TRBJ2-3; the D gene is possibly TRBD1 (7 bases). The length of the CDR3 is 15 residues. V was pared by 3 bases and J by 4 bases, with 14 bases between. This chain's CDR3 is CASSLRRGQADTQYF. In DNA, the CDR3 is TGTGCCAGCAGTTTGCGGAGGGGGCAGGCAGATACGCAGTATTTT.

This clonotype was detected many times. V gene TRBV9 combines with J gene TRBJ1-1, with D uncertain. The CDR3 sequence is 14 residues long. Germline V gives CDR1 SGDLS, CDR2 YYNGEE. Trimming removed 0 bases from V and 3 bases from J, with 9 bases in between. The chain's CDR3 is CASSVDGEHTEAFF. As DNA, the CDR3 is TGTGCCAGCAGCGTAGACGGGGAACACACTGAAGCTTTCTTT. Full variable domain (missing parts from reference TRBV9 and TRBJ1-1): DSGVTQTPKHLITATGQRVTLRCSPRSGDLSVYWYQQSLDQGLQFLIQYYNGEERAKGNILERFSAQQFPDLHSELNLSSLELGDSALYFCASSVDGEHTEAFFGQGTRLTVV.

A few counts support this clonotype. The V and J genes are TRBV7-2 and TRBJ2-5; TRBD2 might be the D (5 bases). The CDR3 totals 16 residues. Germline CDR1 reads SGHTA; CDR2 reads FQGNSA. V lost 0 bases and J 2 bases, leaving 13 bases between the germline ends. The CDR3 reads CASSLAGGLTQETQYF. The CDR3 bases are TGTGCCAGCAGCTTAGCCGGCGGGCTTACACAAGAGACCCAGTACTTC.

This clonotype was seen repeatedly, ten times or more. J is TRBJ2-1 and V is TRBV6-5; TRBD2 matches at 10 bases. The length of the CDR3 is 15 residues. J gave up 7 bases and V 0 bases, and 3 bases lay outside the gene matches. Looked up from germline, CDR1 is MNHEY and CDR2 is SVGAGI. The CDR3 DNA sequence: TGTGCCAGCAGTTACTCGGGACTAGCGAAAAATGAGCAGTTCTTC. This translates into CASSYSGLAKNEQFF.

This clonotype was picked up many times. The V call is TRBV12-3 or TRBV12-4, the J call TRBJ2-2; perhaps TRBD2 as D (6 bases). CDR3 length: 13 residues. The V end lost 5 bases, the J end lost 4 bases, and 8 bases lay between the germline ends. Here the CDR3 reads CASSGGVTGELFF. CDR3 DNA sequence: TGTGCCAGCAGTGGAGGGGTCACCGGGGAGCTGTTTTTT.

The chain recombines TRBV20-1 with TRBJ2-2, with 8 bases identical to TRBD2. The V segment lost 2 bases and the J segment 4 bases; nucleotides outside the gene matches: 15. The CDR3 is 18 amino acids. The germline CDR1 and CDR2 sequences are DFQATT and SNEGSKA (reference sequence). The CDR3 coding sequence is TGCAGTGCTAGACCAGATAATAGCGGGATTCGTATCACCGGGGAGCTGTTTTTT. Protein product: CSARPDNSGIRITGELFF.

This chain connects TRBV2 to TRBJ2-2, with 11 positions matching TRBD2. Losses at the gene ends were 10 bases for V and 0 bases for J; bases not matched to a gene: 16. The CDR3 length is 19 residues. Germline assignment: CDR1 SNHLY and CDR2 FYNNEI. The CDR3 nucleotides read TGTGCCACCCGTCCGATATTACTAGCGGGGGCCCCGAACACCGGGGAGCTGTTTTTT. Protein: CATRPILLAGAPNTGELFF.

There are a few counts of this clonotype. This chain joins TRBV7-9 and TRBJ2-5; 7 bases match TRBD2. Germline V gives CDR1 SEHNR, CDR2 FQNEAQ (reference sequence). This CDR3 is built from 16 residues. The J segment lost 3 bases and the V segment lost 0 bases, leaving 7 bases of the junction unmatched. The CDR3 nucleotides read TGTGCCAGCAGCTTAGCGCAGGCTAGCGGTGAAGAGACCCAGTACTTC. Amino acids: CASSLAQASGEETQYF.

The J gene is TRBJ2-3, the V gene TRBV12-3 or TRBV12-4; D may correspond to TRBD1 or TRBD2 (5 bases each). This CDR3 spans 15 amino acids. Trimming removed 3 bases from V and 6 bases from J, with 16 bases in between. The CDR3 here is CASSFGALKRDTQYF. CDR3 nucleotide sequence: TGTGCCAGCAGTTTCGGGGCCCTTAAACGGGATACGCAGTATTTT.

This clonotype occurred a few times. The chain is built from TRBV15 and TRBJ2-2; the D gene is possibly TRBD2 (6 bases). This CDR3 is built from 14 residues. The V and J ends lost 7 bases and 1 base respectively, with 10 bases between them. Germline CDR1 is LNHNV and CDR2 is YYDKDF (reference sequence). In nucleotides, the CDR3 is TGTGCCACCAAGACGGGGGAGAACACCGGGGAGCTGTTTTTT. Encoded protein: CATKTGENTGELFF. Supplemented by reference TRBV15 and TRBJ2-2, the full variable domain reads DAMVIQNPRYQVTQFGKPVTLSCSQTLNHNVMYWYQQKSSQAPKLLFHYYDKDFNNEADTPDNFQSRRPNTSFCFLDIRSPGLGDTAMYLCATKTGENTGELFFGEGSRLTVL.

This clonotype showed up just a few times. The CDR3 sequence: CASTSGQGRNEQFF. In nucleotides, the CDR3 is TGTGCCAGCACATCGGGGCAGGGGAGGAATGAGCAGTTCTTC. This rearrangement joins TRBV9 to TRBJ2-1; perhaps D is TRBD1 or TRBD2 (6 bases each). The CDR3 length is 14 residues. In germline, CDR1 is SGDLS, CDR2 YYNGEE. The V end lost 6 bases, the J end lost 7 bases, and 17 bases lay between the germline ends.

The chain joins TRBV5-1 to TRBJ2-3, with unresolved D. V gave up 0 bases and J gave up 4 bases, with 9 bases separating them. The CDR3 covers 14 residues. Per germline, CDR1 SGHRS and CDR2 YFSETQ. Here the CDR3 reads CASSLGITPDTQYF. CDR3 coding DNA: TGCGCCAGCAGCTTGGGGATAACCCCAGATACGCAGTATTTT.

This clonotype showed up many times. This chain connects TRBV29-1 to TRBJ1-3, with no clear D. Looked up from germline, CDR1 is SQVTM and CDR2 is ANQGSEA. With 7 bases removed from V and 0 bases from J, the gap between germline ends came to 13 bases. CDR3 length: 14 residues. CDR3 region: CSATPYDSGNTIYF. The CDR3 DNA is TGCAGCGCGACCCCTTATGACTCTGGAAACACCATATATTTT.

This clonotype showed up just a few times. The chain joins TRBV7-9 to TRBJ2-3, with 9 bases identical to TRBD1. The germline V gene has CDR1 SEHNR and CDR2 FQNEAQ (reference sequence). Trimming removed 4 bases from V and 0 bases from J; junction bases left unmatched: 5. This CDR3 has 16 amino acids. For the CDR3, the DNA is TGTGCCAGCAGCTCGGGACAGGGCCCAAGCACAGATACGCAGTATTTT. Amino acids: CASSSGQGPSTDTQYF.

At least ten counts were recorded for this clonotype. The chain couples TRBV6-2 or TRBV6-3 to TRBJ2-5, with a tentative D call TRBD2 (5 bases). The CDR3 loop spans 13 amino acids. The V gene's germline CDR1 is MNHEY and CDR2 SVGEGT. The V end was cut by 5 bases, the J end by 4 bases, with 11 bases between. This chain's CDR3 is CASSHGRGETQYF. The CDR3 coding sequence is TGTGCCAGCAGTCACGGACGGGGAGAGACCCAGTACTTC.

The gene calls are TRBV18 and TRBJ2-5; D ambiguous. Germline CDR1 and CDR2: KGHSH and LQKENI. The CDR3 is made up of 14 amino acids. V was pared by 11 bases and J by 0 bases, with 16 bases between. The CDR3 loop reads CALPRSSHQETQYF. For the CDR3, the DNA is TGTGCCCTGCCTAGGAGCTCCCACCAAGAGACCCAGTACTTC.

The V and J genes are TRBV6-5 and TRBJ2-7; D is perhaps TRBD1 (6 bases). Looked up from germline, CDR1 is MNHEY and CDR2 is SVGAGI. V lost 0 bases to trimming and J lost 3 bases, with 12 bases between them. CDR3 length equals 15 residues. The CDR3 spells CASSYSRQGHYEQYF. In DNA, the CDR3 is TGTGCCAGCAGTTACTCCCGGCAGGGGCACTACGAGCAGTACTTC.

There are many counts of this clonotype. The genes are TRBV5-1 and TRBJ2-1; maybe TRBD2 (6 bases). CDR1 SGHRS and CDR2 YFSETQ come from the germline V gene. The ends were cut back, 0 bases at V and 7 bases at J, with 14 bases in the middle. The CDR3 contains 15 residues. CDR3 region: CASSLVASVGNEQFF. The CDR3 DNA sequence: TGCGCCAGCAGCTTGGTGGCTAGCGTCGGGAATGAGCAGTTCTTC.

This clonotype was seen many times. The gene calls are TRBV7-2 and TRBJ1-2; the D gene is possibly TRBD1 (5 bases). The CDR3 contains 12 residues. The germline V gene has CDR1 SGHTA and CDR2 FQGNSA. The V end lost 2 bases, the J end lost 6 bases, and 7 bases lay between the germline ends. The CDR3 DNA follows: TGTGCCAGCAGCTTACTAGGGGATGGCTACACCTTC. This codes for CASSLLGDGYTF.

This clonotype was counted between two and nine times. The chain employs TRBV20-1 and TRBJ2-7; TRBD2 matches 8 bases. The CDR3 is 16 amino acids. V dropped 6 bases and J dropped 4; count of bases not matched to a gene: 17. The germline gives CDR1 DFQATT, CDR2 SNEGSKA (reference sequence). CDR3 in amino acids: CSAPVPLAGSTYEQYF. As DNA, the CDR3 is TGCAGTGCCCCAGTCCCCCTAGCGGGCTCAACGTACGAGCAGTACTTC.

This clonotype was seen repeatedly, ten times or more. This chain connects TRBV7-6 to TRBJ2-3; TRBD1 agrees at 8 bases. V lost 5 bases and J lost 10; bases outside the gene matches: 14. From germline, CDR1 is SGHVS and CDR2 FNYEAQ. CDR3 length equals 15 residues. For the CDR3, the DNA is TGTGCCAGCAGCCAGGGGGCTAGCTCCCTTTTTGCGCAGTATTTT. Protein: CASSQGASSLFAQYF.

The chain employs TRBV11-3 and TRBJ2-3, with a tentative D call TRBD2 (6 bases). Germline loops: CDR1 SGHNT, CDR2 YENEEA. CDR3 length: 15 residues. Trimming left V 1 base short and J 3 bases short, with 11 bases between. CDR3 region: CASSLVPGETDTQYF. The CDR3, as DNA: TGTGCCAGCAGCTTAGTTCCGGGGGAGACAGATACGCAGTATTTT.

The chain joins TRBV7-9 to TRBJ2-5; D is perhaps TRBD1 or TRBD2 (5 bases each). The CDR3 extends over 15 amino acids. The germline V and J ends were trimmed by 4 bases and 2 bases, with 14 bases remaining between them. Looked up from germline, CDR1 is SEHNR and CDR2 is FQNEAQ (reference sequence). CDR3 residues: CASSSGADLQETQYF. The CDR3 region has the DNA TGTGCCAGCAGCTCCGGGGCAGACTTACAAGAGACCCAGTACTTC.

This clonotype was found a few times. The rearrangement joins TRBV7-3 to TRBJ2-3; D is undetermined. The CDR3 is 12 amino acids. CDR1 and CDR2 (germline): SGHTA, FQGTGA. V lost 5 bases to trimming and J lost 4 bases, with 7 bases between them. The CDR3 region has the DNA TGTGCCAGCAGCCTAAACGCAGATACGCAGTATTTT. Translation: CASSLNADTQYF.

Only a few counts were recorded for this clonotype. The rearrangement joins TRBV20-1 to TRBJ2-7; D gene uncertain. Trimming removed 0 bases from V and 0 bases from J, with 12 bases in between. CDR3 length: 15 amino acids. Germline-derived CDR1 and CDR2 are DFQATT and SNEGSKA (reference sequence). CDR3 amino acids: CSARDAGENSYEQYF. CDR3 DNA: TGCAGTGCTAGAGATGCTGGGGAAAACTCCTACGAGCAGTACTTC.